This TCR beta chain came from a study of shared clonotypes between healthy human individuals. Study findings and constraints: Clonotypes shared by all four sorted-subset donors had higher generation probabilities than non-shared clonotypes.

In the case of this clone: The antigen is undetermined.

Study processing details: ImmunoSEQ only sent back junction sequences with no quality scores, so filtering was done differently. This table comes from immunoSEQ multiplex PCR, and its TCRdb copy is limited to in-frame clones, with some not included. V and J calls and clone size are given by that table; D and trimming were obtained from the DNA. The profile shows about 710,000 clones, over 60% of them singletons. After removal of 3 bases from V and 4 bases from J, the junction contained 11 bases not matched to a gene. Germline V gene lookup returns CDR1 MGHRA and CDR2 YSYEKL. This CDR3 is built from 16 residues.

The source of this sequence is a young woman in good health. The V gene is TRBV4-1, the J gene TRBJ2-5; 7 nucleotides match TRBD1. Source material: memory CD4+ T cells sorted from blood. The sample's subset: CD45RA-negative fraction. This CDR3 is CASSHVQGQRGETQYF. The CDR3 DNA follows: TGCGCCAGCAGCCACGTTCAGGGACAGAGGGGAGAGACCCAGTACTTC.